This T cell receptor (beta chain) was observed in a study of blood T cell repertoires in COVID-19. Study-wide background: The United States, Italy and Spain were the sources of the acute and convalescent COVID-19 samples. The analysed material was cDNA or gDNA that came from T cells, B-cell-depleted T cells, or PBMCs.

One Seattle source followed patients from active infection through their disease course. Germline CDR1 reads LNHDA; CDR2 reads SQIVND (reference sequence). Trimming shortened V by 3 bases and J by 0 bases, and 9 bases separated the two germline ends. The CDR3 runs 15 residues. Authors' analysis steps: Scientists estimated how many nucleated cells there were by amplifying reference gene primers. Profiled with immunoSEQ multiplex PCR; TCRdb holds only in-frame clones, not every one. V and J calls and clone size are given by that table; D and trimming were obtained from the DNA. The sample yields about 350,000 clones, more than 70% seen once.

The sequence was collected from a woman in her sixties or seventies with COVID-19, enrolled during active disease. The chain links TRBV19 to TRBJ2-1; the D is unclear. The source material was peripheral blood. The CDR3 here is CASSMVGSSYNEQFF. The CDR3 coding sequence is TGTGCCAGTAGTATGGTTGGTAGCTCCTACAATGAGCAGTTCTTC.